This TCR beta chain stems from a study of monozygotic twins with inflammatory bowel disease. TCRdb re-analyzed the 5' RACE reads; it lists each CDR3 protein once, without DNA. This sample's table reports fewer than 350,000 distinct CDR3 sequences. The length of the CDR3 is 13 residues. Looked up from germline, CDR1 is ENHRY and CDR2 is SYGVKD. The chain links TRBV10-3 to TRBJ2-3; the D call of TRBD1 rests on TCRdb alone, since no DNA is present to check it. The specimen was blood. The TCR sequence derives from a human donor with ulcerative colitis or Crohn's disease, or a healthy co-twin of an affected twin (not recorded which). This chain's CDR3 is CATTGGGTDTQYF.